The clone carrying this TCR beta chain was detected only a few times. The data were obtained in a study of early T cells in non-severe SARS-CoV-2 infection. Study at large: Sequencing used unsorted whole-blood bulk RNA, so chains lack pairing.

Germline CDR1 reads MNHEY; CDR2 reads SMNVEV (reference sequence). This CDR3 comprises 10 residues. The V end lost 8 bases, the J end lost 5 bases, and 6 bases lay between the germline ends. From the 5' RACE reads, TCRdb called clonotypes with MiXCR, one entry per CDR3 protein. This table has around 32,000 distinct CDR3 sequences, less than 7.5% appearing once. The receptor comes from an adult who was a healthcare worker with PCR-confirmed SARS-CoV-2 infection or an uninfected control (not recorded which). Sequences were obtained from whole blood. The V and J genes are TRBV27 and TRBJ1-1, with TRBD1 as a possible D gene (6 bases). The CDR3 DNA reads TGTGCCAGCGGGACAACTGAAGCTTTCTTT. Protein sequence: CASGTTEAFF.